Shown below are 10 T cell receptor beta chains from a single sample sequenced in a study of response to subunit inactivated influenza vaccine. TCRdb reanalysed the RT-PCR reads using MiXCR and keeps one entry per CDR3 protein. The sample has around 500,000 distinct CDR3 sequences, around 9.9% seen once. The material was PBMCs from blood, obtained around seven weeks after vaccination. These TCRs come from a man aged 45-65 years who received an inactivated influenza vaccine.

The chain uses TRBV20-1 and TRBJ2-1; weak D call: TRBD1 (5 bases). CDR1 DFQATT and CDR2 SNEGSKA come from the germline V gene (reference sequence). V was shortened by 5 bases and J by 0 bases, with 11 bases between the two germline ends. This CDR3 spans 14 amino acids. The CDR3: CSAARVLSYNEQFF. CDR3 bases: TGCAGTGCTGCCAGGGTTCTCTCCTACAATGAGCAGTTCTTC.

The V and J genes are TRBV4-3 and TRBJ2-7, with D tentatively TRBD2 (7 bases). The V gene lost 0 bases and the J gene lost 4 bases, with 13 bases spanning the gap. Germline V gives CDR1 LGHNA, CDR2 YSLEER. The CDR3 has 15 amino acids. Written as DNA, the CDR3 is TGCGCCAGCAGCCAAGAGGGGGGGGCCTGGTACGAGCAGTACTTC. This sequence encodes CASSQEGGAWYEQYF.

J is TRBJ2-5 and V is TRBV5-1; 14 positions match TRBD2. Germline V gives CDR1 SGHRS, CDR2 YFSETQ. There are 16 residues in the CDR3. V was pared by 4 bases and J by 5 bases, with 7 bases of the junction left unmatched. CDR3 protein: CASSRGLAGAGETQYF. DNA of the CDR3: TGCGCCAGCAGCCGGGGACTAGCGGGAGCCGGGGAGACCCAGTACTTC.

The chain carries TRBV4-2 and TRBJ2-1, with 15 bases aligning to TRBD2. In germline, CDR1 is LGHNA, CDR2 YNFKEQ. The CDR3 contains 16 residues. After removal of 4 bases from V and 10 bases from J, the junction contained 8 bases not matched to a gene. The CDR3 protein is CASSRRTSGGVWEQFF. The CDR3 DNA reads TGTGCCAGCAGCCGCCGGACTAGCGGGGGGGTATGGGAGCAGTTCTTC.

This clonotype was seen at least ten times. The chain carries TRBV10-2 and TRBJ2-5; 8 bases agree with TRBD1. Unmatched junction bases numbered 10, after V lost 6 bases and J lost 10 bases. The CDR3 extends over 13 amino acids. Germline-derived CDR1 and CDR2 are WSHSY and SAAADI. CDR3 DNA: TGCGCCAGCAGAGGACAGGGTCAAGTTAGCCAGTACTTC. This gives the protein CASRGQGQVSQYF.

The table lists this clonotype with a few counts. The rearrangement uses TRBV10-3 and TRBJ2-5, with TRBD2 identical over 7 bases. V trimming: 6 bases; J trimming: 5 bases; junction bases outside the gene matches: 9. Germline lookup yields CDR1 ENHRY and CDR2 SYGVKD. This CDR3 has 14 amino acids. The CDR3 region has the DNA TGTGCCATCAGCGACAGCGGGGTGGGGGAGACCCAGTACTTC. Translation: CAISDSGVGETQYF.

In its sample, this clonotype was seen many times. This rearrangement joins TRBV7-9 to TRBJ1-4, with D unclear. The germline V and J ends were trimmed by 8 bases and 8 bases, with 15 bases remaining between them. The V gene's germline CDR1 is SEHNR and CDR2 FQNEAQ (reference sequence). There are 13 residues in the CDR3. CDR3 nucleotide sequence: TGTGCCAGCGCCGAAGTTGGCGACGAAAAACTGTTTTTT. It translates to CASAEVGDEKLFF. Full variable domain (missing parts from reference TRBV7-9 and TRBJ1-4): DTGVSQNPRHKITKRGQNVTFRCDPISEHNRLYWYRQTLGQGPEFLTYFQNEAQLEKSRLLSDRFSAERPKGSFSTLEIQRTEQGDSAMYLCASAEVGDEKLFFGSGTQLSVL.

The rearrangement links TRBV5-1 to TRBJ2-5, with TRBD2 matching over 8 bases. Unmatched junction bases numbered 7, after V lost 6 bases and J lost 3 bases. Germline values: CDR1 SGHRS, CDR2 YFSETQ. The length of the CDR3 is 14 residues. The chain's CDR3 is CASTAGLAEETQYF. In nucleotides, the CDR3 is TGCGCCAGCACGGCCGGACTAGCCGAAGAGACCCAGTACTTC. Variable domain in full (rest from reference TRBV5-1 and TRBJ2-5): KAGVTQTPRYLIKTRGQQVTLSCSPISGHRSVSWYQQTPGQGLQFLFEYFSETQRNKGNFPGRFSGRQFSNSRSEMNVSTLELGDSALYLCASTAGLAEETQYFGPGTRLLVL.

Ten or more counts support this clonotype. The genes are TRBV6-2 or TRBV6-3 and TRBJ1-5; TRBD1 aligns across 9 bases. This CDR3 is 16 amino acids long. With 6 bases clipped from V and 5 bases from J, the junction kept 11 bases outside the gene matches. The germline gives CDR1 MNHEY, CDR2 SVGEGT. The CDR3 protein is CASSIASGQGHQPQHF. CDR3 in DNA: TGTGCCAGCAGCATTGCCTCGGGACAGGGCCATCAGCCCCAGCATTTT.

CDR3 protein: CASSPTTSAYNEQFF. CDR3 in DNA: TGTGCCAGCAGCCCCACGACTAGCGCTTACAATGAGCAGTTCTTC. V gene TRBV7-7 combines with J gene TRBJ2-1; the match to TRBD2 covers 8 bases. The germline CDR1 and CDR2 sequences are SSHAT and FNYEAQ (reference sequence). This CDR3 region has 15 residues. With V trimmed by 5 bases and J by 4 bases, 7 bases remained unmatched.